This passage covers 32 T cell receptor beta chains from one sample sequenced in a study of PD-L1 blockade in urothelial cancer. Profiled with immunoSEQ multiplex PCR; TCRdb holds only in-frame clones, not every one. The sample contains some 71,000 clones, around four fifths of which appear only once. As for time point: pretreatment peripheral blood. Sequencing was performed on PBMCs, taken around atezolizumab (anti-PD-L1) treatment. The receptors were sampled from a man aged 35-49 years with urothelial cancer.

The chain joins TRBV30 to TRBJ1-6; D not resolved. The CDR3 extends over 15 amino acids. Germline lookup yields CDR1 GTSNPN and CDR2 SVGIG (reference sequence). V lost 3 bases, J lost 4 bases, and 13 bases lay in between. DNA for the CDR3: TGTGCCTGGAGCCCCTTGTCGGGGTATAATTCACCCCTCCACTTT. Protein sequence: CAWSPLSGYNSPLHF.

The chain links TRBV9 to TRBJ1-1, with TRBD1 identical over 8 bases. V was pared by 3 bases and J by 10 bases, with 11 bases of the junction left unmatched. The CDR3 runs 14 residues. From germline, CDR1 is SGDLS and CDR2 YYNGEE. CDR3 in amino acids: CASSAPGTGRIAFF. The DNA of the CDR3 is TGTGCCAGCAGCGCGCCCGGGACAGGTCGGATAGCTTTCTTT.

The chain is built from TRBV5-1 and TRBJ2-1; maybe TRBD1 (5 bases). The CDR3 has 19 amino acids. Germline V gives CDR1 SGHRS, CDR2 YFSETQ. V lost 1 base and J 4 bases, leaving 24 bases between the germline ends. The CDR3 is CASSLTLGQGIPEYNEQFF. The CDR3 coding sequence is TGCGCCAGCAGCTTGACTCTTGGGCAGGGAATCCCCGAATACAATGAGCAGTTCTTC.

The chain combines TRBV28 with TRBJ2-7; 8 nucleotides line up with TRBD1. V was pared by 5 bases and J by 2 bases, with 8 bases of the junction left unmatched. CDR3 size: 15 residues. Germline CDR1 is MDHEN and CDR2 is SYDVKM. CDR3 sequence: CASSLPGTGPYEQYF. The CDR3 bases are TGTGCCAGCAGTCTACCCGGGACAGGACCCTACGAGCAGTACTTC. Drawing the rest from reference TRBV28 and TRBJ2-7, the complete variable domain is DVKVTQSSRYLVKRTGEKVFLECVQDMDHENMFWYRQDPGLGLRLIYFSYDVKMKEKGDIPEGYSVSREKKERFSLILESASTNQTSMYLCASSLPGTGPYEQYFGPGTRLTVT.

V and J are TRBV28 and TRBJ1-3; the D gene is possibly TRBD1 (5 bases). The CDR3 runs to 16 residues. V dropped 3 bases and J dropped 1 base, with 13 bases sitting between them. Germline CDR1 is MDHEN and CDR2 is SYDVKM. CDR3 sequence: CASSFSGGLSGNTIYF. The DNA of the CDR3 is TGTGCCAGCAGTTTTAGCGGGGGACTATCTGGAAACACCATATATTTT.

The rearrangement joins TRBV30 to TRBJ1-2, with a weak D call TRBD1 (5 bases). CDR1 and CDR2 from the germline V gene are GTSNPN and SVGIG (reference sequence). This CDR3 is 11 amino acids long. The V end was cut by 7 bases, the J end by 8 bases, with 14 bases between. CDR3 nucleotide sequence: TGTGCCTCCGGCGGGGGAGCGGGCTACACCTTC. Protein sequence: CASGGGAGYTF.

The chain links TRBV5-1 to TRBJ1-4; D call uncertain. The CDR3 is made up of 12 amino acids. With 2 bases removed from V and 4 bases from J, the gap between germline ends came to 3 bases. The germline V gene encodes CDR1 SGHRS and CDR2 YFSETQ. CDR3 sequence: CASSFGNEKLFF. The CDR3 nucleotides are TGCGCCAGCAGCTTCGGTAATGAAAAACTGTTTTTT. The full variable domain, completed using reference TRBV5-1 and TRBJ1-4, is KAGVTQTPRYLIKTRGQQVTLSCSPISGHRSVSWYQQTPGQGLQFLFEYFSETQRNKGNFPGRFSGRQFSNSRSEMNVSTLELGDSALYLCASSFGNEKLFFGSGTQLSVL.

This clone appeared a single time. In nucleotides, the CDR3 is TGTGCCAGCAGCCCTGGGACTTCTACCTCCTACGAGCAGTACTTC. As protein: CASSPGTSTSYEQYF. V is TRBV7-2 and J is TRBJ2-7; perhaps TRBD2 as D (6 bases). The CDR3 is 15 amino acids. V dropped 5 bases and J dropped 0 bases, with 14 bases sitting between them. Germline CDR1 is SGHTA and CDR2 is FQGNSA. Filled out from reference TRBV7-2 and TRBJ2-7, the complete variable domain reads GAGVSQSPSNKVTEKGKDVELRCDPISGHTALYWYRQSLGQGLEFLIYFQGNSAPDKSGLPSDRFSAERTGGSVSTLTIQRTQQEDSAVYLCASSPGTSTSYEQYFGPGTRLTVT.

This clone came up a few times. The CDR3: CAWSGLAGADTQYF. The CDR3 nucleotides read TGTGCCTGGAGTGGACTAGCGGGAGCTGATACGCAGTATTTT. The chain joins TRBV30 to TRBJ2-3; 12 positions match TRBD2. After removal of 1 base from V and 6 bases from J, the junction contained 2 bases not matched to a gene. The CDR3 runs to 14 residues. Germline V gene sequence: CDR1 GTSNPN, CDR2 SVGIG (reference sequence).

This clone has a single count. The rearrangement joins TRBV29-1 to TRBJ2-2, with 10 bases aligning to TRBD1. Germline V CDR1 and CDR2: SQVTM, ANQGSEA. The CDR3 extends over 14 amino acids. CDR3 loop: CSFRDRGFTGELFF. CDR3 DNA sequence: TGCAGTTTCCGGGACAGGGGTTTCACCGGGGAGCTGTTTTTT.

The CDR3 DNA sequence: TGTGCCAGTGGGCCGATGGTTTATGGCTACACCTTC. Translated: CASGPMVYGYTF. This chain joins TRBV19 and TRBJ1-2; D remains ambiguous. Germline V lookup: CDR1 LNHDA, CDR2 SQIVND (reference sequence). This CDR3 has 12 amino acids. V was shortened by 8 bases and J by 5 bases, with 12 bases between the two germline ends.

The rearrangement joins TRBV19 to TRBJ2-7, with D perhaps matching TRBD2 (6 bases). V gave up 9 bases and J gave up 7 bases, with 25 bases separating them. Per germline, CDR1 LNHDA and CDR2 SQIVND (reference sequence). This CDR3 has 15 residues. The CDR3 is CASATRGSREVEQYF. The DNA of the CDR3 is TGTGCCAGCGCAACCCGAGGCAGCAGGGAGGTGGAGCAGTACTTC. The complete variable domain, with remaining parts taken from reference TRBV19 and TRBJ2-7, reads DGGITQSPKYLFRKEGQNVTLSCEQNLNHDAMYWYRQDPGQGLRLIYYSQIVNDFQKGDIAEGYSVSREKKESFPLTVTSAQKNPTAFYLCASATRGSREVEQYFGPGTRLTVT.

V gene TRBV5-1 combines with J gene TRBJ2-7; D perhaps matches TRBD1 (6 bases). The CDR3 covers 12 residues. Germline V gives CDR1 SGHRS, CDR2 YFSETQ. The V gene lost 4 bases and the J gene lost 5 bases, with 10 bases spanning the gap. The CDR3 loop reads CASSVGGHEQYF. For the CDR3, the DNA is TGCGCCAGCAGCGTTGGGGGCCACGAGCAGTACTTC.

The chain couples TRBV6-5 to TRBJ2-7, with D possibly TRBD2 on 5 matching bases. The V end lost 4 bases, the J end lost 3 bases, and 13 bases lay between the germline ends. The CDR3 runs to 14 residues. Germline CDR1 is MNHEY and CDR2 is SVGAGI. CDR3 nucleotide sequence: TGTGCCAGCAGTTTCGATTTGAGGGACTACGAGCAGTACTTC. As protein: CASSFDLRDYEQYF.

The chain combines TRBV7-3 with TRBJ2-1, with 10 bases matching TRBD1. The CDR3 covers 14 residues. CDR1 SGHTA and CDR2 FQGTGA come from the germline V gene. Trimming took 5 bases from V and 6 from J; bases not matched to a gene: 4. As DNA, the CDR3 is TGTGCCAGCAGCCGACAGGGGGCGCTCAATGAGCAGTTCTTC. Translated, it gives CASSRQGALNEQFF.

The chain joins TRBV4-1 to TRBJ2-5; tentatively, D is TRBD2 (6 bases). This CDR3 has 19 amino acids. Germline-derived CDR1 and CDR2 are MGHRA and YSYEKL. Trimming stripped 0 bases from V and 5 bases from J, with 25 bases between. The CDR3 spells CASSQDRDIADQEGETQYF. DNA for the CDR3: TGCGCCAGCAGCCAAGATCGAGATATAGCGGATCAGGAGGGGGAGACCCAGTACTTC.

The CDR3 loop reads CSVEEAAADTQYF. DNA of the CDR3: TGCAGCGTTGAAGAGGCGGCGGCAGATACGCAGTATTTT. The chain joins TRBV29-1 to TRBJ2-3; D is unresolved. Trimming stripped 0 bases from V and 4 bases from J, with 8 bases between. Germline V CDR1 and CDR2: SQVTM, ANQGSEA. CDR3 length: 13 residues.

This clone came up once. The chain recombines TRBV6-1 with TRBJ2-2, with 8 bases identical to TRBD2. This CDR3 is 15 amino acids long. The V gene's germline CDR1 is MNHNS and CDR2 SASEGT. The trim removed 3 bases at V and 6 bases at J, leaving 6 bases unmatched. DNA for the CDR3: TGTGCCAGCAGTGATGTCGGGAGGGGGGCCGGGGAGCTGTTTTTT. This codes for CASSDVGRGAGELFF.

V usage is TRBV5-1 and J usage is TRBJ1-1; 8 bases map to TRBD1. Germline CDR1 SGHRS, CDR2 YFSETQ. This CDR3 has 15 amino acids. V lost 4 bases to trimming and J lost 0 bases; unmatched junction nucleotides: 5. The CDR3, as DNA: TGCGCCAGCAGCGGCACGGGACAGGTGAACACTGAAGCTTTCTTT. This codes for CASSGTGQVNTEAFF.

The V and J genes are TRBV5-1 and TRBJ2-3; the D is unclear. CDR1 and CDR2 from the germline V gene are SGHRS and YFSETQ. The CDR3 is made up of 13 amino acids. V was clipped by 3 bases and J by 4 bases, with 9 bases between them. CDR3 loop: CASSSLSPDTQYF. CDR3 nucleotides: TGCGCCAGCAGCTCCCTCTCCCCAGATACGCAGTATTTT.

The J gene is TRBJ2-7, the V gene TRBV19; a weak D match, TRBD1 (6 bases). The CDR3 consists of 15 residues. CDR1 LNHDA and CDR2 SQIVND come from the germline V gene (reference sequence). Trimming shortened V by 3 bases and J by 0 bases, and 12 bases separated the two germline ends. The DNA of the CDR3 is TGTGCCAGTAGTATCGTGACAGGACTCTCCTACGAGCAGTACTTC. Translating gives CASSIVTGLSYEQYF.

The rearrangement uses TRBV28 and TRBJ1-1, with D unclear. This CDR3 region has 13 residues. Trimming shortened V by 3 bases and J by 11 bases, and 16 bases separated the two germline ends. From germline, CDR1 is MDHEN and CDR2 SYDVKM. For the CDR3, the DNA is TGTGCCAGCAGTTTTCGTAGTATGTTTGTGGCTTTCTTT. This sequence encodes CASSFRSMFVAFF.

The gene calls are TRBV5-4 and TRBJ2-1; TRBD2 aligns across 9 bases. This CDR3 has 15 residues. Germline V gene sequence: CDR1 SGHNT, CDR2 YYREEE (reference sequence). V trimming: 0 bases; J trimming: 5 bases; junction bases outside the gene matches: 3. In DNA, the CDR3 is TGTGCCAGCAGCTTGGGTCTAGCGGGACACAATGAGCAGTTCTTC. Translation: CASSLGLAGHNEQFF. The full variable domain, rest sourced from reference TRBV5-4 and TRBJ2-1, is ETGVTQSPTHLIKTRGQQVTLRCSSQSGHNTVSWYQQALGQGPQFIFQYYREEENGRGNFPPRFSGLQFPNYSSELNVNALELDDSALYLCASSLGLAGHNEQFFGPGTRLTVL.

The chain employs TRBV2 and TRBJ1-1; a possible D gene is TRBD1 (6 bases). The CDR3 runs 13 residues. Germline CDR1 is SNHLY and CDR2 is FYNNEI. The V end was cut by 4 bases, the J end by 4 bases, with 10 bases between. The CDR3 region is CASSGRGSTEAFF. In DNA form, the CDR3 reads TGTGCCAGCAGTGGCAGGGGCAGCACTGAAGCTTTCTTT.

About this clone: Other DNA sequences from this sample encode an identical CDR3 as well. The V call is TRBV5-1, the J call TRBJ2-7; no definite D call. CDR3 length equals 13 residues. CDR1 and CDR2 from the germline V gene are SGHRS and YFSETQ. Trimming shortened V by 0 bases and J by 1 base, and 5 bases separated the two germline ends. This CDR3 reads CASSLAVSYEQYF. In nucleotides, the CDR3 is TGCGCCAGCAGCTTGGCCGTTTCCTACGAGCAGTACTTC.

Comment on this clone: The sample has other DNA sequences that encode this CDR3 too. The rearrangement links TRBV9 to TRBJ1-1; no firm D call. The germline V and J ends were trimmed by 3 bases and 1 base, with 7 bases remaining between them. Germline V gives CDR1 SGDLS, CDR2 YYNGEE. The length of the CDR3 is 13 residues. The DNA of the CDR3 is TGTGCCAGCAGCGCCCGACAGAACACTGAAGCTTTCTTT. It specifies CASSARQNTEAFF.

J is TRBJ2-5 and V is TRBV5-1, with D possibly TRBD2 on 5 matching bases. Trimming shortened V by 3 bases and J by 5 bases, and 17 bases separated the two germline ends. Germline V gene lookup returns CDR1 SGHRS and CDR2 YFSETQ. The CDR3 is 15 amino acids. For the CDR3, the DNA is TGCGCCAGCAGCTGGATAGGAGCGGCCGTGGAGACCCAGTACTTC. Protein product: CASSWIGAAVETQYF.

The genes are TRBV6-6 and TRBJ1-3; 8 bases are a match to TRBD1. The ends lost 4 bases at V and 3 bases at J; junction bases unmatched: 5. Germline CDR1 reads MNHNY; CDR2 reads SVGAGI (reference sequence). The CDR3 contains 15 residues. The CDR3 DNA is TGTGCCAGCAGTTCAGACAGGGGCGGTGGAAACACCATATATTTT. It specifies CASSSDRGGGNTIYF.

V gene TRBV20-1 combines with J gene TRBJ2-2; TRBD2 aligns across 11 bases. After removal of 4 bases from V and 16 bases from J, the junction contained 5 bases not matched to a gene. Germline V gives CDR1 DFQATT, CDR2 SNEGSKA (reference sequence). The CDR3 is 11 residues long. The CDR3 protein is CSAKLAGVPFF. CDR3 bases: TGCAGTGCTAAACTAGCGGGAGTTCCGTTTTTT.

This chain connects TRBV6-6 to TRBJ2-7; no firm D call. Trimming stripped 8 bases from V and 3 bases from J, with 20 bases between. This CDR3 has 15 amino acids. Germline V gene sequence: CDR1 MNHNY, CDR2 SVGAGI (reference sequence). CDR3 DNA sequence: TGTGCCAGCCGCGACAAAGATAAAATATTCTACGAGCAGTACTTC. Translation gives CASRDKDKIFYEQYF.

This clone is hyperexpanded in the sample. The CDR3, as DNA: TGTGCCAGCAGCTCCGACTGGGACAGGGACTGGGGGGGCTCCTACGAGCAGTACTTC. Translated: CASSSDWDRDWGGSYEQYF. The rearrangement uses TRBV5-6 and TRBJ2-7, with 9 positions matching TRBD1. J gave up 0 bases and V 3 bases, and 16 bases lay outside the gene matches. Germline CDR1 SGHDT, CDR2 YYEEEE. The CDR3 is 19 amino acids.

V is TRBV5-1 and J is TRBJ2-3, with 9 bases matching TRBD2. V lost 4 bases, J lost 1 base, and 7 bases stayed unmatched. There are 16 residues in the CDR3. Germline CDR1 is SGHRS and CDR2 is YFSETQ. Here the CDR3 reads CASSPIAGVGTDTQYF. The CDR3 DNA reads as TGCGCCAGCAGCCCGATAGCGGGAGTGGGCACAGATACGCAGTATTTT.